One sample yielded the 31 T cell receptor beta chains listed below, sequenced in a study of T cells in Graves' hyperthyroidism and ophthalmopathy. What was amplified from RNA transcripts were TCR beta CDR3 regions. The TCR CDR3 was amplified in a first-round RT-PCR using the HTBI primer set. TCRdb processed the multiplex PCR reads anew with MiXCR; each CDR3 protein has one entry. The sample consists of more than 500,000 distinct CDR3 sequences, about 16% of them appearing once. Sample: blood. The receptors originated from a woman aged 25 to 39 with Graves' ophthalmopathy.

This clonotype appeared many times. This chain uses TRBV10-3 with TRBJ2-7; 7 bases fit TRBD2. CDR3 length equals 11 residues. Germline values: CDR1 ENHRY, CDR2 SYGVKD. J was trimmed by 7 bases and V by 10 bases; bases with no gene match: 7. Written as DNA, the CDR3 is TGTGCCAGCGGGGGAGATAGGGAGCAGTACTTC. It encodes CASGGDREQYF.

The gene calls are TRBV7-2 and TRBJ2-5; D gene uncertain. Per germline, CDR1 SGHTA and CDR2 FQGNSA. V lost 5 bases and J 3 bases, leaving 10 bases between the germline ends. The CDR3 length is 13 residues. The chain's CDR3 is CASSDYTEETQYF. The CDR3 DNA reads TGTGCCAGCAGCGATTACACGGAAGAGACCCAGTACTTC.

This clonotype was detected ten times or more. The genes are TRBV6-1 and TRBJ1-1; D unresolved. Trimming took 2 bases from V and 7 from J, leaving 8 bases between them. From germline, CDR1 is MNHNS and CDR2 SASEGT. This CDR3 is 12 amino acids long. Written as DNA, the CDR3 is TGTGCCAGCAGTGAATTTAGAATTGAAGCTTTCTTT. Amino acid sequence: CASSEFRIEAFF.

There are a few counts of this clonotype. The chain is built from TRBV7-2 and TRBJ1-2; TRBD1 aligns across 7 bases. V gave up 1 base and J gave up 12 bases; unmatched junction bases: 8. Germline loops: CDR1 SGHTA, CDR2 FQGNSA. CDR3 length: 13 amino acids. The CDR3 bases are TGTGCCAGCAGCTTAGGACTCCAGGGGGTTCACACCTTC. Encoded protein: CASSLGLQGVHTF.

This clonotype was counted ten times or more. The rearrangement links TRBV11-2 to TRBJ2-7, with D perhaps TRBD1 (6 bases). The CDR3 length is 13 residues. V was shortened by 4 bases and J by 7 bases, with 14 bases between the two germline ends. The germline CDR1 and CDR2 sequences are SGHAT and FQNNGV. The CDR3 is CASSSNRVWEQYF. In DNA form, the CDR3 reads TGTGCCAGCAGCTCCAACAGGGTGTGGGAGCAGTACTTC.

V and J are TRBV6-4 and TRBJ1-1; D unresolved. V was cut by 3 bases and J by 4 bases, with 9 bases left in between. Germline values: CDR1 MRHNA, CDR2 SNTAGT. This CDR3 comprises 13 residues. CDR3 DNA: TGTGCCAGCAGTGAATGGCCGGGCACTGAAGCTTTCTTT. Amino acids: CASSEWPGTEAFF.

The CDR3 is CASTQSGLGYNEQFF. Written as DNA, the CDR3 is TGTGCCAGTACGCAAAGCGGGTTAGGTTACAATGAGCAGTTCTTC. This chain uses TRBV19 with TRBJ2-1, with D possibly TRBD2 on 6 matching bases. V was shortened by 7 bases and J by 4 bases, with 17 bases between the two germline ends. Germline-derived CDR1 and CDR2 are LNHDA and SQIVND (reference sequence). This CDR3 region has 15 residues.

In its sample, this clonotype was seen a few times. V and J are TRBV20-1 and TRBJ2-1; D is perhaps TRBD2 (6 bases). Deletions cut 6 bases from V and 14 bases from J, with 20 bases between. The CDR3 has 12 amino acids. CDR1 is DFQATT and CDR2 is SNEGSKA in the germline V gene (reference sequence). This CDR3 is CSALLSGDRKFF. Here the CDR3 DNA reads TGCAGTGCCCTTCTATCGGGGGATAGGAAGTTCTTC.

The table lists this clonotype with a few counts. V and J are TRBV18 and TRBJ2-1; D not certain. The CDR3 is made up of 13 amino acids. V was clipped by 8 bases and J by 7 bases, with 15 bases between them. Germline lookup yields CDR1 KGHSH and CDR2 LQKENI. In nucleotides, the CDR3 is TGTGCCAGCCCCCCCCCCTCAGGTAATGAGCAGTTCTTC. Translating it yields CASPPPSGNEQFF.

This clonotype showed up many times. The chain carries TRBV7-8 and TRBJ2-1, with 9 bases fitting TRBD2. This CDR3 spans 14 amino acids. Germline loops: CDR1 SGHVS, CDR2 FQNEAQ. With 1 base clipped from V and 8 bases from J, the junction kept 3 bases outside the gene matches. As DNA, the CDR3 is TGTGCCAGCAGCTTAGAGGGACTAGCCTATGAGCAGTTCTTC. Translation: CASSLEGLAYEQFF.

Ten or more counts support this clonotype. J is TRBJ2-3 and V is TRBV2, with 15 bases fitting TRBD2. Per the germline V gene, CDR1 is SNHLY and CDR2 is FYNNEI. J was trimmed by 5 bases and V by 6 bases; bases with no gene match: 6. The CDR3 consists of 16 residues. The CDR3 DNA is TGTGCCAGCAGCGGTGGACTAGCGGGAGGGAGAGATACGCAGTATTTT. It encodes CASSGGLAGGRDTQYF.

This clonotype has just a few counts. The V gene is TRBV12-3 or TRBV12-4, the J gene TRBJ2-2; TRBD2 is a possible D gene (6 bases). This CDR3 comprises 15 residues. V lost 6 bases, J lost 2 bases, and 13 bases lay in between. The CDR3 bases are TGTGCCAGCAGCGCGGGACTCAGTAACACCGGGGAGCTGTTTTTT. Its translation: CASSAGLSNTGELFF.

This clonotype came up a few times. The chain uses TRBV20-1 and TRBJ2-1, with TRBD2 matching 10 bases. The CDR3 runs to 16 residues. Losses at the gene ends were 5 bases for V and 0 bases for J; bases not matched to a gene: 7. CDR1 and CDR2 (germline): DFQATT, SNEGSKA (reference sequence). The CDR3 DNA reads TGCAGTGCTGTACTTAGGACTAGCGGCTCCTACAATGAGCAGTTCTTC. As protein: CSAVLRTSGSYNEQFF.

In this sample, this clonotype turned up a few times. Its ends do not fully match the called genes, so a read error is possible. The rearrangement links TRBV6-1 to TRBJ2-6; D unclear. CDR1 and CDR2 from the germline V gene are MNHNS and SASEGT. The CDR3 covers 12 residues. In DNA, the CDR3 is TGTGCCAACAGTTTTGGGGCCAACGTCCTGACTTTC. Its translation: CANSFGANVLTF.

This clonotype was found many times. This rearrangement joins TRBV27 to TRBJ2-2; the D gene is possibly TRBD2 (7 bases). Trimming took 1 base from V and 5 from J, leaving 14 bases between them. The CDR3 loop spans 16 amino acids. Germline V gene data show CDR1 as MNHEY and CDR2 as SMNVEV (reference sequence). CDR3 coding DNA: TGTGCCAGCAGTTTATGGGGAGGGGGAGGTACCGGGGAGCTGTTTTTT. Its protein product is CASSLWGGGGTGELFF.

This clonotype came up a few times. The rearrangement joins TRBV20-1 to TRBJ1-1; tentatively, D is TRBD1 (5 bases). V shed 5 bases and J shed 2 bases, with 12 bases lying between them. CDR1 and CDR2 from the germline V gene are DFQATT and SNEGSKA (reference sequence). The CDR3 sequence is 13 residues long. This CDR3 reads CSAGGAPNTEAFF. The CDR3 DNA reads as TGCAGTGCTGGGGGTGCTCCCAACACTGAAGCTTTCTTT.

This clonotype came up many times. The CDR3 protein is CASSSPTGDRLGYTF. For the CDR3, the DNA is TGTGCCAGCAGTTCCCCTACAGGGGACCGCCTTGGCTACACCTTC. The chain joins TRBV28 to TRBJ1-2; 7 nucleotides align to TRBD1. Germline V gene data show CDR1 as MDHEN and CDR2 as SYDVKM. The CDR3 has 15 amino acids. The junction had 12 bases not matched to a gene; V was cut back by 4 bases and J by 7 bases.

J is TRBJ2-2 and V is TRBV7-3, with TRBD1 matching over 9 bases. Unmatched junction bases numbered 8, after V lost 5 bases and J lost 7 bases. This CDR3 is 15 amino acids long. Germline V lookup: CDR1 SGHTA, CDR2 FQGTGA. This CDR3 reads CASSPTGGMVGELFF. CDR3 DNA: TGTGCCAGCAGCCCCACAGGGGGCATGGTCGGGGAGCTGTTTTTT.

The chain carries TRBV28 and TRBJ2-3, with 10 bases lining up with TRBD2. The germline gives CDR1 MDHEN, CDR2 SYDVKM. This CDR3 has 16 amino acids. Trimming removed 6 bases from V and 1 base from J; junction bases left unmatched: 7. The CDR3 region has the DNA TGTGCCAGCAGGTCCCTAGCGGGAGACCGCACAGATACGCAGTATTTT. Translating it yields CASRSLAGDRTDTQYF.

A few counts support this clonotype. Just one base apart from a much larger clone, this may be a read error. The chain couples TRBV28 to TRBJ1-1; the D gene is possibly TRBD1 (5 bases). This CDR3 is 14 amino acids long. CDR1 and CDR2 (germline): MDHEN, SYDVKM. The chain's CDR3 is CASSDGALNTEVFF. For the CDR3, the DNA is TGTGCCAGCAGTGACGGGGCGTTGAACACTGAAGTTTTCTTT.

In its sample, this clonotype was seen many times. V usage is TRBV6-1 and J usage is TRBJ1-1; D might be TRBD1 (5 bases). This CDR3 is built from 13 residues. Germline V gives CDR1 MNHNS, CDR2 SASEGT. Trimming shortened V by 3 bases and J by 9 bases, and 14 bases separated the two germline ends. CDR3 coding DNA: TGTGCCAGCAGTGAGATGGGGGGTCTTCAAGCTTTCTTT. Amino acid sequence: CASSEMGGLQAFF.

This clonotype was counted only a few times. The chain joins TRBV29-1 to TRBJ2-3, with 14 nucleotides matching TRBD2. The CDR3 has 17 residues. Germline values: CDR1 SQVTM, CDR2 ANQGSEA. V was pared by 6 bases and J by 1 base, with 9 bases of the junction left unmatched. The CDR3 coding sequence is TGCAGCGTAGCCGCCGGGACTAGCGGGAGTCGCACAGATACGCAGTATTTT. Translating it yields CSVAAGTSGSRTDTQYF.

The sample holds a few counts of this clonotype. The V and J genes are TRBV29-1 and TRBJ1-1; 10 bases line up with TRBD1. In germline, CDR1 is SQVTM, CDR2 ANQGSEA. V was pared by 6 bases and J by 4 bases, with 8 bases of the junction left unmatched. The length of the CDR3 is 14 residues. The CDR3, as DNA: TGCAGCGTGAGGACAGGGGGGAGCGGCACTGAAGCTTTCTTT. As protein: CSVRTGGSGTEAFF.

In the case of this clonotype: Given a much more abundant clone one base away, this may be a read error. This rearrangement joins TRBV5-1 to TRBJ2-1; 14 bases align to TRBD2. J gave up 12 bases and V 2 bases, and 10 bases lay outside the gene matches. CDR1 is SGHRS, CDR2 YFSETQ, per germline. There are 16 residues in the CDR3. As DNA, the CDR3 is TGCGCCAGCAGCTTTGGACTAGCGGGAGGACTCCATGGGCAGTTCTTC. Its protein product is CASSFGLAGGLHGQFF.

The chain joins TRBV10-1 to TRBJ1-2; 11 positions match TRBD1. The CDR3 spans 15 residues. The junction had 4 bases not matched to a gene; V was cut back by 5 bases and J by 2 bases. Germline V gene sequence: CDR1 WNHNN, CDR2 SYGVQD (reference sequence). CDR3 in DNA: TGCGCCAGCAGTCTCGGGACAGGGGGGAACTATGGCTACACCTTC. Translating it yields CASSLGTGGNYGYTF.

CDR3 nucleotide sequence: TGCGCCAGCAGCCAAGTGGTGTCTAGAGGTCAGGGGGAGCAGTACTTC. Its protein product is CASSQVVSRGQGEQYF. The genes are TRBV4-1 and TRBJ2-7; tentative D call: TRBD1 (6 bases). From germline, CDR1 is MGHRA and CDR2 YSYEKL. V lost 1 base, J lost 7 bases, and 20 bases lay in between. The CDR3 covers 16 residues.

This clonotype was picked up many times. The genes are TRBV7-2 and TRBJ2-3, with D tentatively TRBD1 or TRBD2 (6 bases each). The CDR3 contains 16 residues. Germline V gene lookup returns CDR1 SGHTA and CDR2 FQGNSA. The ends were cut back, 5 bases at V and 2 bases at J, with 17 bases in the middle. The chain's CDR3 is CASSADRGGNTDTQYF. CDR3 in DNA: TGTGCCAGCAGCGCCGACCGAGGGGGGAACACAGATACGCAGTATTTT.

The chain carries TRBV29-1 and TRBJ2-7; 7 bases match TRBD1. CDR1 and CDR2 (germline): SQVTM, ANQGSEA. The CDR3 spans 15 residues. V lost 1 base, J lost 2 bases, and 8 bases stayed unmatched. Written as DNA, the CDR3 is TGCAGCGTTGAAGGTACCCGGGACAGAGCCTACGAGCAGTACTTC. It is translated as CSVEGTRDRAYEQYF.

This clonotype has just a few counts. J is TRBJ2-2 and V is TRBV11-2; possibly TRBD2 for D (6 bases). The CDR3 is 14 amino acids. V was shortened by 3 bases and J by 7 bases, with 12 bases between the two germline ends. Germline V gives CDR1 SGHAT, CDR2 FQNNGV. CDR3 residues: CASSFPGAVGELFF. In DNA, the CDR3 is TGTGCCAGCAGCTTTCCGGGAGCGGTCGGGGAGCTGTTTTTT.

This clonotype was seen many times. The chain is built from TRBV30 and TRBJ1-4; D not certain. From germline, CDR1 is GTSNPN and CDR2 SVGIG (reference sequence). The CDR3 loop spans 14 amino acids. V gave up 1 base and J gave up 3 bases, with 9 bases separating them. This chain's CDR3 is CAWSGGTANEKLFF. The CDR3 bases are TGTGCCTGGAGTGGCGGCACGGCTAATGAAAAACTGTTTTTT.

The V gene is TRBV14, the J gene TRBJ2-2; D unresolved. CDR3 length equals 15 residues. The germline CDR1 and CDR2 sequences are SGHDN and FVKESK. Trimming shortened V by 1 base and J by 4 bases, and 10 bases separated the two germline ends. The CDR3 region is CASSQVMSVTGELFF. The CDR3 DNA sequence: TGTGCCAGCAGCCAAGTGATGAGCGTCACCGGGGAGCTGTTTTTT.